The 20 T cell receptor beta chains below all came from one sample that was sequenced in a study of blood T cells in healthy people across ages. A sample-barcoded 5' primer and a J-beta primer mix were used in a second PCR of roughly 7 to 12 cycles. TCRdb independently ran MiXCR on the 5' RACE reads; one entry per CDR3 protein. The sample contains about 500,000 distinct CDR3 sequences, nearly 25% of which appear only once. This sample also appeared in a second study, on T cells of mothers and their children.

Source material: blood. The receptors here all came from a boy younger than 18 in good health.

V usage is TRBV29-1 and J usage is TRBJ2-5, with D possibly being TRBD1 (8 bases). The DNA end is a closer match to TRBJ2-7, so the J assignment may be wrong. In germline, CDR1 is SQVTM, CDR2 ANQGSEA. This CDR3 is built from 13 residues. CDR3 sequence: CSVGEGQAYEQYF. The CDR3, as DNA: TGCAGCGTTGGGGAGGGACAGGCCTACGAGCAGTACTTC.

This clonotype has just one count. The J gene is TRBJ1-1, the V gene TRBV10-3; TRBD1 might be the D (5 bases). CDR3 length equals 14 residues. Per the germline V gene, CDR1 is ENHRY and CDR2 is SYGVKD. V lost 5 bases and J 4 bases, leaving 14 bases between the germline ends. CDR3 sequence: CAISSGPGPTEAFF. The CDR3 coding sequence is TGTGCCATCAGTTCAGGACCGGGGCCCACTGAAGCTTTCTTT.

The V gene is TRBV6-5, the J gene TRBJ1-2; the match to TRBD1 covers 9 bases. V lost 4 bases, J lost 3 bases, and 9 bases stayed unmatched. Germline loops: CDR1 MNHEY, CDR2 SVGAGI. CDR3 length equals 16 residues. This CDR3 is CASSSRTGVSHYGYTF. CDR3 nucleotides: TGTGCCAGCAGTTCCAGGACAGGGGTCTCCCACTATGGCTACACCTTC.

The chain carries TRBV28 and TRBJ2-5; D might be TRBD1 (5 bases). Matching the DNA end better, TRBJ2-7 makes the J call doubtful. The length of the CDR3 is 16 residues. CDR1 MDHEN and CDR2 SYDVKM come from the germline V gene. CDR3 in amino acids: CASSMRRALGHYEQYF. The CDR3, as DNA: TGTGCCAGCAGTATGAGACGGGCCTTGGGGCACTACGAGCAGTACTTC.

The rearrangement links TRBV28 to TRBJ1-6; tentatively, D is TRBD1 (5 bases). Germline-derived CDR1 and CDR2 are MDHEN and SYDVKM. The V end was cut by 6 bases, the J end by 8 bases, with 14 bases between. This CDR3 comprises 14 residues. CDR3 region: CASSRTIGYSPLHF. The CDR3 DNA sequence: TGTGCCAGCAGCCGGACAATAGGTTATTCACCCCTCCACTTT. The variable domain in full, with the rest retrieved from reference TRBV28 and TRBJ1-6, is DVKVTQSSRYLVKRTGEKVFLECVQDMDHENMFWYRQDPGLGLRLIYFSYDVKMKEKGDIPEGYSVSREKKERFSLILESASTNQTSMYLCASSRTIGYSPLHFGNGTRLTVT.

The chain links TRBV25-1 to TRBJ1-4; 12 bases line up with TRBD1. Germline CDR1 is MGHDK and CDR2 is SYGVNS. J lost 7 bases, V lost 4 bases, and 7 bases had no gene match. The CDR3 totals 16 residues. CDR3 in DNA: TGTGCCAGCAGTGTCCCGGGACAGGGGGCGCGTGAAAAACTGTTTTTT. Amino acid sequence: CASSVPGQGAREKLFF.

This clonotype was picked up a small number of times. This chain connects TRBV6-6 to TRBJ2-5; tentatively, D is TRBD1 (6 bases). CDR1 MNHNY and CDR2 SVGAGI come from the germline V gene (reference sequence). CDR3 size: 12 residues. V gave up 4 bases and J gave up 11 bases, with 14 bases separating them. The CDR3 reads CASSSAPGEQYF. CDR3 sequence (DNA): TGTGCCAGCAGTTCTGCCCCAGGGGAGCAGTACTTC.

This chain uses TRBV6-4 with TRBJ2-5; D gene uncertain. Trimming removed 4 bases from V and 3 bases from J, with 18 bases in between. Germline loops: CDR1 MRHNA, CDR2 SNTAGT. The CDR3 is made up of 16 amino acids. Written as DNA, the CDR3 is TGTGCCAGCAGTGTCGAAAAGACCCCTGAGGAAGAGACCCAGTACTTC. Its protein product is CASSVEKTPEEETQYF.

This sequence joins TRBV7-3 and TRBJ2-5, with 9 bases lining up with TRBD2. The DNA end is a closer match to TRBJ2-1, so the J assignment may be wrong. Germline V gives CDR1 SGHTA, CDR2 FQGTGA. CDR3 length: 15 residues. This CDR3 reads CASSLKAGGRGEQFF. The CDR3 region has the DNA TGTGCCAGCAGCTTAAAGGCGGGGGGGCGTGGTGAGCAGTTCTTC.

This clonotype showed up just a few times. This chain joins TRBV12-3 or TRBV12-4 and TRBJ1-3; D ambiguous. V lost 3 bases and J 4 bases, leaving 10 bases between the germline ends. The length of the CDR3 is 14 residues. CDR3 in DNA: TGTGCCAGCAGTTTTGAGGGTAACGGAAACACCATATATTTT. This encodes CASSFEGNGNTIYF.

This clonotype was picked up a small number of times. DNA of the CDR3: TGCGCCAGCACTACTATAGGGGGAGGAGACATTCAGTACTTC. It encodes CASTTIGGGDIQYF. The genes are TRBV23-1 and TRBJ2-4; tentatively, D is TRBD1 or TRBD2 (6 bases each). TRBV23-1 is classed as an ORF, of uncertain function. Trimming removed 7 bases at V and 8 bases at J, with 18 bases between. The CDR3 sequence is 14 residues long.

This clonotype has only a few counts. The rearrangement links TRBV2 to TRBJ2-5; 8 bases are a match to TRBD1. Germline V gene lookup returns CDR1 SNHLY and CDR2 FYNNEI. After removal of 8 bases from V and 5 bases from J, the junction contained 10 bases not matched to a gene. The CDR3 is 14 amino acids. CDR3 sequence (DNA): TGTGCCAGCTCGGACAGGGTAGTAGGGGAGACCCAGTACTTC. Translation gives CASSDRVVGETQYF.

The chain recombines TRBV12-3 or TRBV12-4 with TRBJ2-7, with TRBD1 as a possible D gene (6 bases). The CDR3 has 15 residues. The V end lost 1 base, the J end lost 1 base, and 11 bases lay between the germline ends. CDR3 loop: CASSLGMTGSYEQYF. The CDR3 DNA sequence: TGTGCCAGCAGTTTAGGGATGACAGGATCCTACGAGCAGTACTTC.

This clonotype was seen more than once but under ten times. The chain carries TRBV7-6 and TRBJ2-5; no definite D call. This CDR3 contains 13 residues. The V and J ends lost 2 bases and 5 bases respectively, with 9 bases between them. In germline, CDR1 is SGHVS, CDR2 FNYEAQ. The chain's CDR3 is CASSLNLVETQYF. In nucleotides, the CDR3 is TGTGCCAGCAGCTTAAATCTCGTGGAGACCCAGTACTTC.

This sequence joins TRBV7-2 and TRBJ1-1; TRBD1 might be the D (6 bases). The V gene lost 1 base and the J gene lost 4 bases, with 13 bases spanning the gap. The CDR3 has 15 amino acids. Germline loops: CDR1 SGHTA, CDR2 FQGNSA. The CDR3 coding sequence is TGTGCCAGCAGCTTAGGCAGTCCAGGGGTCACTGAAGCTTTCTTT. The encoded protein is CASSLGSPGVTEAFF.

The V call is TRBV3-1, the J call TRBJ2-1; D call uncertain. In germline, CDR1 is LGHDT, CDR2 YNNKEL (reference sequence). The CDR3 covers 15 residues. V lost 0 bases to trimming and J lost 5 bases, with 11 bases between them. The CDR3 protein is CASSQDVRLNNEQFF. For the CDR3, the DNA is TGTGCCAGCAGCCAAGATGTACGACTTAACAATGAGCAGTTCTTC.

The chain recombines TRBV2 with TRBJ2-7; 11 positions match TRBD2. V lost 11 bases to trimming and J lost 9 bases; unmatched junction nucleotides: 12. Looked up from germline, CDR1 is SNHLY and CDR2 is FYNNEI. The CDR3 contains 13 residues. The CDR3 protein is CASSALAGEGQYF. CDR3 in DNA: TGTGCCTCAAGTGCACTAGCGGGAGAGGGGCAGTACTTC.

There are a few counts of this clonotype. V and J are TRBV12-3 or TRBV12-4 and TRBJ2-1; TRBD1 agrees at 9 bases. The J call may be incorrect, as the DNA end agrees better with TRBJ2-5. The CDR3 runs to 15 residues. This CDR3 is CASSAGQGVVETQYF. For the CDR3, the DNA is TGTGCCAGCAGCGCGGGACAGGGCGTGGTCGAGACCCAGTACTTC.

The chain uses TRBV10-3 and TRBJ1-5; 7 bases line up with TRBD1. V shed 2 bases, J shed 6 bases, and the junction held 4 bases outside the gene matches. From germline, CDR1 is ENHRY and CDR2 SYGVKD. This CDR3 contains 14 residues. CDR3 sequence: CAISELRGVQPQHF. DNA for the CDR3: TGTGCCATCAGTGAGCTCAGGGGGGTTCAGCCCCAGCATTTT.

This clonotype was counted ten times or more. For the CDR3, the DNA is TGCGCCAGCAGCCGAAGCACCCAAGAGACCCAGTACTTC. This gives the protein CASSRSTQETQYF. The chain joins TRBV4-3 to TRBJ2-5; D is uncertain. CDR3 length equals 13 residues. V was shortened by 4 bases and J by 1 base, with 7 bases between the two germline ends. The V gene's germline CDR1 is LGHNA and CDR2 YSLEER.